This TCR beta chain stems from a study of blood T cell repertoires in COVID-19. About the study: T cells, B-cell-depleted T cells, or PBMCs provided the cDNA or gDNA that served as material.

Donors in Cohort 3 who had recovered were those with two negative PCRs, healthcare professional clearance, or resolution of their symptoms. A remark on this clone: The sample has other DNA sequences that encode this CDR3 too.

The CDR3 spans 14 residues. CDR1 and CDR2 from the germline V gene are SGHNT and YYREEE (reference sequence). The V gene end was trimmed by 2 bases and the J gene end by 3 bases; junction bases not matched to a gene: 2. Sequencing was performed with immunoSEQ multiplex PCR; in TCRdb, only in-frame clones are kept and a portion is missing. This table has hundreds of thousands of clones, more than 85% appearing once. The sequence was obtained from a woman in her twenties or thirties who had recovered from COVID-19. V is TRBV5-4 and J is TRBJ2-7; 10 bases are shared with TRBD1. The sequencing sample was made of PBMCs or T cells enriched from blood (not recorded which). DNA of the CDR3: TGTGCCAGCAGCTTCGGGGACAGGGGCTACGAGCAGTACTTC. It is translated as CASSFGDRGYEQYF.